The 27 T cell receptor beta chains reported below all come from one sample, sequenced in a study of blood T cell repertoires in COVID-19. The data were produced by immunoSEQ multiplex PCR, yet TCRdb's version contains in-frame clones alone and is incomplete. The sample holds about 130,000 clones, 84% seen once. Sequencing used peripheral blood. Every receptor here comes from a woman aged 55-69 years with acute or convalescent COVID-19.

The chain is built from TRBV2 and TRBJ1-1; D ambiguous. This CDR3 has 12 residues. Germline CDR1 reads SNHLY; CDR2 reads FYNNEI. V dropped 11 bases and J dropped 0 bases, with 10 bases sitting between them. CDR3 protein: CAGQDLNTEAFF. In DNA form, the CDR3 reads TGTGCCGGCCAGGACTTGAACACTGAAGCTTTCTTT.

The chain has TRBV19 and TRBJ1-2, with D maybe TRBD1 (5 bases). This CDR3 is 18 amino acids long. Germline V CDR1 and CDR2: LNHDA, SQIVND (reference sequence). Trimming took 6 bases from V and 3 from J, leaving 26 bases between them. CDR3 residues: CASRGLSPQTGSDYGYTF. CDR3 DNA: TGTGCCAGTAGAGGATTAAGTCCCCAAACAGGCTCCGACTATGGCTACACCTTC.

DNA of the CDR3: TGTGCCAGTAGTCCGGACAGGGTACCTCAGCCCCAGCATTTT. Translating gives CASSPDRVPQPQHF. V and J are TRBV19 and TRBJ1-5, with 8 bases fitting TRBD1. The J segment lost 6 bases and the V segment lost 5 bases, leaving 6 bases of the junction unmatched. Germline lookup yields CDR1 LNHDA and CDR2 SQIVND (reference sequence). The CDR3 has 14 residues.

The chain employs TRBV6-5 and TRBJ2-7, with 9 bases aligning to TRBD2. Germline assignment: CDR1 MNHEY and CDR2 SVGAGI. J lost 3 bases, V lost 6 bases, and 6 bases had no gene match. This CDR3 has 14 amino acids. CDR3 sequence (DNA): TGTGCCAGCAGCCTACTAGCGGGCTTCTACGAGCAGTACTTC. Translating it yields CASSLLAGFYEQYF.

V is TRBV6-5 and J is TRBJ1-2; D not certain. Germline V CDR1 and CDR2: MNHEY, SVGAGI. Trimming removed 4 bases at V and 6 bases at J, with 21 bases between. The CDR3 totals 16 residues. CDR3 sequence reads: CASSSRILFGGDGYTF. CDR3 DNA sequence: TGTGCCAGCAGTTCCCGGATCCTCTTCGGAGGTGATGGCTACACCTTC.

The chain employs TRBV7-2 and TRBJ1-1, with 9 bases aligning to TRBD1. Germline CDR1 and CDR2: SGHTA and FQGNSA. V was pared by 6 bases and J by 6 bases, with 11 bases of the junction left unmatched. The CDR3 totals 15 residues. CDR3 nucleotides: TGTGCCAGCAGACGAAGAAGACAGGGGGGATCTGAAGCTTTCTTT. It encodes CASRRRRQGGSEAFF.

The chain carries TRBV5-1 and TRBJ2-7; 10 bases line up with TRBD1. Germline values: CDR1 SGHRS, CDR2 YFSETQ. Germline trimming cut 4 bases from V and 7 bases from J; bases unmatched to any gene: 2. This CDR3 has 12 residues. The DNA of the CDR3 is TGCGCCAGCAGCGACAGGGGGCTGGAGCAGTACTTC. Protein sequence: CASSDRGLEQYF.

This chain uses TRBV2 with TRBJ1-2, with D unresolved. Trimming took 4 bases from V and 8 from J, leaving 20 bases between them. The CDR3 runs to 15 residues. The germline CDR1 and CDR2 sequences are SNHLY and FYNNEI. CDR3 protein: CASSGWRIRERGYTF. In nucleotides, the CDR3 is TGTGCCAGCAGTGGTTGGCGAATTCGGGAGAGAGGCTACACCTTC.

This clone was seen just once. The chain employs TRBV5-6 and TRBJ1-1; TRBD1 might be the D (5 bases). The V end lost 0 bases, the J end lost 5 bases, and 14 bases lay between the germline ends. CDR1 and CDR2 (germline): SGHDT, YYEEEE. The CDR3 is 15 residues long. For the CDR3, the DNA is TGTGCCAGCAGCTTGGTTAGCAGGGATTTAACTGAAGCTTTCTTT. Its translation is CASSLVSRDLTEAFF.

CDR3 loop: CASSPGTSGGRQETQYF. DNA of the CDR3: TGTGCCAGCAGCCCCGGGACTAGCGGGGGGCGACAAGAGACCCAGTACTTC. The rearrangement links TRBV7-9 to TRBJ2-5; 15 positions match TRBD2. The CDR3 consists of 17 residues. Germline values: CDR1 SEHNR, CDR2 FQNEAQ (reference sequence). Germline trimming cut 5 bases from V and 2 bases from J; bases unmatched to any gene: 6.

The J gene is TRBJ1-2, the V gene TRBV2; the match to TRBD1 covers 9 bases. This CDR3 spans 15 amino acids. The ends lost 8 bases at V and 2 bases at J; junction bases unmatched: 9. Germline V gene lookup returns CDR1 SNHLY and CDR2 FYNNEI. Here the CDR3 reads CASEGGGTGNYGYTF. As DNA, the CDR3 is TGTGCCAGCGAAGGGGGGGGGACAGGGAACTATGGCTACACCTTC.

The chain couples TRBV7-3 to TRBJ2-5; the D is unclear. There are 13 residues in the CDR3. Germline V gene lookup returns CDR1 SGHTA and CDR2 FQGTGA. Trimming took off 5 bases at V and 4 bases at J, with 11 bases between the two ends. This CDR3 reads CASSAGGRETQYF. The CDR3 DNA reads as TGTGCCAGCAGCGCCGGCGGAAGAGAGACCCAGTACTTC.

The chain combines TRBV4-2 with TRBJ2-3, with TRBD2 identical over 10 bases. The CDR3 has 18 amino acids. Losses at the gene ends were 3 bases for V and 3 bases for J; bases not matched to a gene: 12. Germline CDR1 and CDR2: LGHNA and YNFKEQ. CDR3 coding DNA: TGTGCCAGCAGCCAGGGTAGGGGAGCGGGGGGGAAAACAGATACGCAGTATTTT. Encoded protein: CASSQGRGAGGKTDTQYF.

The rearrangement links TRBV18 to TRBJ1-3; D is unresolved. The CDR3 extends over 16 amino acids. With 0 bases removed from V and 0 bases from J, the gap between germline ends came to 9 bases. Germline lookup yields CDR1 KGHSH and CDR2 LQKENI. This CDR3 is CASSPPGTYSGNTIYF. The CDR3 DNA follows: TGTGCCAGCTCACCACCGGGCACCTACTCTGGAAACACCATATATTTT.

CDR3: CASSHGQGQETQYF. The CDR3 coding sequence is TGTGCCAGCTCACACGGACAGGGACAAGAGACCCAGTACTTC. The chain is built from TRBV18 and TRBJ2-5; TRBD1 agrees at 8 bases. The germline gives CDR1 KGHSH, CDR2 LQKENI. This CDR3 contains 14 residues. V shed 4 bases and J 2 bases; nucleotides not matched to a gene: 3.

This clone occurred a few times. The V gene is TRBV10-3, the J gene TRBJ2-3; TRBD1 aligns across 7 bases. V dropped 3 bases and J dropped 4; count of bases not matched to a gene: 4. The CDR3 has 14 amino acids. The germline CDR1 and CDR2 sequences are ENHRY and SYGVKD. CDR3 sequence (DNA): TGTGCCATCAGTGACAGGGGGTGGGCAGATACGCAGTATTTT. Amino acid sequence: CAISDRGWADTQYF.

CDR3 residues: CASSPWTEFSPLHF. The CDR3 DNA reads TGTGCCAGCAGCCCCTGGACAGAATTTTCACCCCTCCACTTT. The chain has TRBV9 and TRBJ1-6; weak D call: TRBD1 (6 bases). In germline, CDR1 is SGDLS, CDR2 YYNGEE. The CDR3 length is 14 residues. The ends were cut back, 4 bases at V and 9 bases at J, with 14 bases in the middle.

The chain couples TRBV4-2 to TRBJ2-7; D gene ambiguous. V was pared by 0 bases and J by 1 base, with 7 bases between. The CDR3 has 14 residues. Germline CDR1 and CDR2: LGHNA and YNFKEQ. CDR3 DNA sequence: TGTGCCAGCAGCCAAGAAACCAGTTCCTACGAGCAGTACTTC. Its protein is CASSQETSSYEQYF.

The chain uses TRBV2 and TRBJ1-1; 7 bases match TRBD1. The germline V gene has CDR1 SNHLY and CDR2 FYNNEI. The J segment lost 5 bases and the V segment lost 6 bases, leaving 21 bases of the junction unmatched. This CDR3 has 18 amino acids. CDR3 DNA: TGTGCCAGCAGGGCCACAGGGGTAATTCTTCCCATGAGGACTGAAGCTTTCTTT. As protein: CASRATGVILPMRTEAFF.

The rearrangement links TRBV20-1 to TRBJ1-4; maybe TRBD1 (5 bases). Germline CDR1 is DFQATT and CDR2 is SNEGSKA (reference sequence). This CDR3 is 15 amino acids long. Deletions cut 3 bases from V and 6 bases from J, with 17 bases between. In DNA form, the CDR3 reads TGCAGTGCTAGTAAAGGCGGGGCCTTTTATGAAAAACTGTTTTTT. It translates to CSASKGGAFYEKLFF.

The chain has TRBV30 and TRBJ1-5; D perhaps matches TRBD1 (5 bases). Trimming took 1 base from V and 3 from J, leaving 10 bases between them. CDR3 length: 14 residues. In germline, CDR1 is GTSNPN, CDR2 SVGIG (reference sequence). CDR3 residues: CAWSEGVYNQPQHF. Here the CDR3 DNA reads TGTGCCTGGAGTGAAGGGGTCTACAATCAGCCCCAGCATTTT.

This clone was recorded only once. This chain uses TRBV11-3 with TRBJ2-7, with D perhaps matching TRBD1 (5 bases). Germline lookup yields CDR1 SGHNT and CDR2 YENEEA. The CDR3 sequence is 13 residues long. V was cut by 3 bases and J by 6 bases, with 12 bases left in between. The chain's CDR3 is CASSLGRGGEQYF. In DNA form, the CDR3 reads TGTGCCAGCAGCTTGGGTAGGGGCGGCGAGCAGTACTTC.

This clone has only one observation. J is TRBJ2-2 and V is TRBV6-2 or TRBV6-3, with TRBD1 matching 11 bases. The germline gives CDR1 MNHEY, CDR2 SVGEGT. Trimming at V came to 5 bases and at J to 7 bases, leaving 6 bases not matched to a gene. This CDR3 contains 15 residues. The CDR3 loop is CASSRTGGLHGELFF. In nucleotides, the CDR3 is TGTGCCAGCAGTAGGACAGGGGGCCTTCACGGGGAGCTGTTTTTT.

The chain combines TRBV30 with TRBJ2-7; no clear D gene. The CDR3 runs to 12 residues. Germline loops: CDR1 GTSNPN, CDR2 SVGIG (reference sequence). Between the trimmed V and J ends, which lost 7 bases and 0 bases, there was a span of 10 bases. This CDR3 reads CASGSSSYEQYV. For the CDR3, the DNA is TGTGCCTCCGGGTCCTCCTCCTACGAGCAGTACGTC.

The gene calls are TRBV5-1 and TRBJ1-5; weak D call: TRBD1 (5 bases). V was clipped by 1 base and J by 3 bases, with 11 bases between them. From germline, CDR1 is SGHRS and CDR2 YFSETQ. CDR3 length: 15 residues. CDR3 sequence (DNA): TGCGCCAGCAGCTTGACAGGATCTTACAATCAGCCCCAGCATTTT. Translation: CASSLTGSYNQPQHF.

The CDR3 loop reads CASSQVGTGVMNTEAFF. As DNA, the CDR3 is TGTGCCAGCAGCCAAGTCGGGACAGGGGTTATGAACACTGAAGCTTTCTTT. This chain connects TRBV3-1 (or the pseudogene TRBV3-2) to TRBJ1-1; 10 bases are shared with TRBD1. This CDR3 is 17 amino acids long. CDR1 is LGHDT and CDR2 is YNNKEL in the germline V gene (reference sequence). J lost 0 bases, V lost 1 base, and 5 bases had no gene match.

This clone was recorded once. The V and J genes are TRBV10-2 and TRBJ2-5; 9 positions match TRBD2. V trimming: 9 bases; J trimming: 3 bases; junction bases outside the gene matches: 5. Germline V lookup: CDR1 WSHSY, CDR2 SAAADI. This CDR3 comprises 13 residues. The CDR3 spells CASRASGEETQYF. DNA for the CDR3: TGCGCCAGTCGGGCTAGCGGGGAAGAGACCCAGTACTTC.